What follows are 23 T cell receptor beta chains derived from one specimen sequenced in a study of control samples from healthy donors and cancer patients. Clones were read by immunoSEQ multiplex PCR, and TCRdb kept only the in-frame ones, dropping some. The sample contains over 150,000 clones, 91% of which appear only once. The sequencing sample was made of blood. Receptor source: a woman aged 40-49 years in good health.

The V and J genes are TRBV2 and TRBJ1-2; D is unclear. The CDR3 sequence is 15 residues long. V dropped 2 bases and J dropped 4 bases, with 14 bases sitting between them. Germline V gene lookup returns CDR1 SNHLY and CDR2 FYNNEI. For the CDR3, the DNA is TGTGCCAGCAGTGAAAACCCAGCCCTTTCCTATGGCTACACCTTC. Protein: CASSENPALSYGYTF. Full variable domain (rest looked up from reference TRBV2 and TRBJ1-2): EPEVTQTPSHQVTQMGQEVILRCVPISNHLYFYWYRQILGQKVEFLVSFYNNEISEKSEIFDDQFSVERPDGSNFTLKIRSTKLEDSAMYFCASSENPALSYGYTFGSGTRLTVV.

The chain uses TRBV7-2 and TRBJ2-4; no clear D. Germline values: CDR1 SGHTA, CDR2 FQGNSA. This CDR3 contains 13 residues. Trimming stripped 5 bases from V and 1 base from J, with 6 bases between. This chain's CDR3 is CASSLRAKNIQYF. DNA for the CDR3: TGTGCCAGCAGCCTTCGGGCCAAAAACATTCAGTACTTC.

The chain is built from TRBV6-5 and TRBJ1-2; 9 bases agree with TRBD1. The germline gives CDR1 MNHEY, CDR2 SVGAGI. This CDR3 comprises 12 residues. Trimming removed 7 bases from V and 5 bases from J; junction bases left unmatched: 2. The CDR3 region is CASTGTGYGYTF. CDR3 coding DNA: TGTGCCAGCACCGGGACAGGGTATGGCTACACCTTC.

The V and J genes are TRBV14 and TRBJ2-5, with TRBD2 matching 9 bases. The CDR3 runs to 15 residues. The V segment lost 4 bases and the J segment 2 bases; nucleotides outside the gene matches: 5. Per germline, CDR1 SGHDN and CDR2 FVKESK. CDR3: CASSPRLAVQETQYF. The CDR3 coding sequence is TGTGCCAGCAGCCCCAGACTAGCGGTGCAAGAGACCCAGTACTTC.

The chain has TRBV10-1 and TRBJ1-4, with 8 nucleotides matching TRBD1. The CDR3 contains 15 residues. V was clipped by 5 bases and J by 2 bases; unmatched bases: 4. The germline V gene has CDR1 WNHNN and CDR2 SYGVQD (reference sequence). CDR3 coding DNA: TGCGCCAGCAGTTCCAGGGGGCTCACTAATGAAAAACTGTTTTTT. Translated: CASSSRGLTNEKLFF.

The J gene is TRBJ1-1, the V gene TRBV7-2; the D is unclear. This CDR3 has 15 residues. V dropped 5 bases and J dropped 6 bases, with 19 bases sitting between them. From germline, CDR1 is SGHTA and CDR2 FQGNSA. This chain's CDR3 is CASSPRGKGYPEAFF. In DNA, the CDR3 is TGTGCCAGCAGCCCTCGGGGAAAGGGATACCCTGAAGCTTTCTTT.

The chain is built from TRBV2 and TRBJ1-1; 7 bases fit TRBD1. V dropped 8 bases and J dropped 5; count of bases not matched to a gene: 8. Looked up from germline, CDR1 is SNHLY and CDR2 is FYNNEI. The CDR3 extends over 13 amino acids. The CDR3 sequence is CASEDGRGTEAFF. Written as DNA, the CDR3 is TGTGCCAGCGAGGATGGCAGGGGGACTGAAGCTTTCTTT. The whole variable domain, filled in from reference TRBV2 and TRBJ1-1, reads EPEVTQTPSHQVTQMGQEVILRCVPISNHLYFYWYRQILGQKVEFLVSFYNNEISEKSEIFDDQFSVERPDGSNFTLKIRSTKLEDSAMYFCASEDGRGTEAFFGQGTRLTVV.

The chain couples TRBV5-4 to TRBJ1-2; 7 bases fit TRBD1. Trimming took 0 bases from V and 3 from J; bases not matched to a gene: 2. CDR3 size: 14 residues. Germline V CDR1 and CDR2: SGHNT, YYREEE (reference sequence). CDR3 DNA sequence: TGTGCCAGCAGCTTGGAAGGGGGCCACTATGGCTACACCTTC. It yields the protein CASSLEGGHYGYTF.

The CDR3 sequence: CASSSGQGGYGYTF. The CDR3 coding sequence is TGTGCCAGCAGTTCCGGACAGGGGGGCTATGGCTACACCTTC. The chain links TRBV6-2 or TRBV6-3 to TRBJ1-2; TRBD1 aligns across 10 bases. V trimming: 4 bases; J trimming: 4 bases; junction bases outside the gene matches: 3. Germline CDR1 MNHEY, CDR2 SVGEGT. The CDR3 sequence is 14 residues long.

The chain employs TRBV2 and TRBJ2-7; 8 nucleotides line up with TRBD1. V lost 11 bases, J lost 5 bases, and 14 bases stayed unmatched. The V gene's germline CDR1 is SNHLY and CDR2 FYNNEI. The CDR3 contains 14 residues. The CDR3 DNA reads TGTGCCGGAGCAAGGTGGCAGGGGGCGAACGAGCAGTACTTC. Its protein is CAGARWQGANEQYF.

This sequence joins TRBV13 and TRBJ1-5, with no clear D. V was trimmed by 4 bases and J by 1 base, leaving 14 bases between them. The CDR3 covers 16 residues. The germline V gene has CDR1 PRHDT and CDR2 FYEKMQ (reference sequence). The CDR3 bases are TGTGCCAGCAGCTCATCAACAGACGAAAGCAATCAGCCCCAGCATTTT. This translates into CASSSSTDESNQPQHF.

V is TRBV27 and J is TRBJ2-7, with D unresolved. This CDR3 contains 12 residues. V was trimmed by 0 bases and J by 6 bases, leaving 6 bases between them. Germline lookup yields CDR1 MNHEY and CDR2 SMNVEV (reference sequence). The CDR3 region is CASSLSNGEQYF. For the CDR3, the DNA is TGTGCCAGCAGTTTATCGAATGGCGAGCAGTACTTC.

This clone was counted once. V gene TRBV3-1 (or the pseudogene TRBV3-2) combines with J gene TRBJ2-3; 7 bases are shared with TRBD2. V lost 6 bases to trimming and J lost 4 bases; unmatched junction nucleotides: 10. The CDR3 runs 15 residues. The germline V gene has CDR1 LGHDT and CDR2 YNNKEL (reference sequence). The CDR3 region is CASRGSGGPSDTQYF. The CDR3 DNA is TGTGCCAGCAGAGGCTCGGGGGGTCCGTCAGATACGCAGTATTTT.

V and J are TRBV10-3 and TRBJ2-7, with 8 bases that match TRBD1. J lost 5 bases, V lost 6 bases, and 6 bases had no gene match. CDR1 is ENHRY, CDR2 SYGVKD, per germline. The CDR3 contains 13 residues. CDR3 DNA sequence: TGTGCCATCAGATCCCCAGGGGGCCACGAGCAGTACTTC. Protein product: CAIRSPGGHEQYF.

This clone occurred a few times. CDR3 sequence (DNA): TGTGCCAGGGGTTACAGGACTAGCCCGCAGTATTTT. The encoded protein is CARGYRTSPQYF. The chain joins TRBV19 to TRBJ2-3, with 8 positions matching TRBD2. The CDR3 runs 12 residues. CDR1 is LNHDA and CDR2 is SQIVND in the germline V gene (reference sequence). V lost 9 bases and J lost 10; bases outside the gene matches: 9.

This rearrangement joins TRBV5-5 to TRBJ1-3; D remains unclear. Germline V gene data show CDR1 as SGHKS and CDR2 as YYEKEE (reference sequence). With 0 bases removed from V and 7 bases from J, the gap between germline ends came to 14 bases. CDR3 length: 15 amino acids. DNA of the CDR3: TGTGCCAGCAGCTTGGGACCTCTACTAGAGAACACCATATATTTT. Its translation is CASSLGPLLENTIYF.

This clone was recorded only once. The V gene is TRBV7-9, the J gene TRBJ1-1; TRBD1 matches 7 bases. CDR3 length: 15 amino acids. The junction had 9 bases not matched to a gene; V was cut back by 4 bases and J by 4 bases. The germline gives CDR1 SEHNR, CDR2 FQNEAQ (reference sequence). DNA for the CDR3: TGTGCCAGCAGCTCTCGGGGAGGGGGCGTCACTGAAGCTTTCTTT. Translation: CASSSRGGGVTEAFF.

The chain combines TRBV4-1 with TRBJ2-1; a possible D gene is TRBD1 (5 bases). Between the trimmed V and J ends, which lost 1 base and 0 bases, there was a span of 7 bases. Germline loops: CDR1 MGHRA, CDR2 YSYEKL. The CDR3 extends over 15 amino acids. CDR3 in DNA: TGCGCCAGCAGCCAAGGACAGAGCTCCTACAATGAGCAGTTCTTC. This encodes CASSQGQSSYNEQFF.

The J gene is TRBJ1-2, the V gene TRBV19, with D unclear. V lost 7 bases and J 3 bases, leaving 9 bases between the germline ends. The CDR3 sequence is 12 residues long. CDR1 and CDR2 from the germline V gene are LNHDA and SQIVND (reference sequence). In nucleotides, the CDR3 is TGTGCCAGTAAAAGGGTCGACTATGGCTACACCTTC. This gives the protein CASKRVDYGYTF.

The V call is TRBV10-3, the J call TRBJ1-6; 9 nucleotides agree with TRBD1. The V gene's germline CDR1 is ENHRY and CDR2 SYGVKD. This CDR3 comprises 17 residues. Trimming cost V 7 bases and J 9 bases; bases outside gene matches: 16. This CDR3 is CAINDPGQGLGASPLHF. The CDR3 DNA is TGTGCCATCAACGATCCGGGACAGGGTCTAGGGGCTTCACCCCTCCACTTT.

The CDR3 bases are TGCGCCCGTCTTGGGGGCAATCAGCCCCAGCATTTT. Protein product: CARLGGNQPQHF. V and J are TRBV10-1 and TRBJ1-5; D remains ambiguous. V shed 11 bases and J shed 2 bases, with 10 bases lying between them. The V gene's germline CDR1 is WNHNN and CDR2 SYGVQD (reference sequence). This CDR3 spans 12 amino acids.

The genes are TRBV15 and TRBJ2-7; 8 nucleotides match TRBD1. The length of the CDR3 is 13 residues. The germline CDR1 and CDR2 sequences are LNHNV and YYDKDF (reference sequence). J gave up 1 base and V 6 bases, and 2 bases lay outside the gene matches. CDR3 bases: TGTGCCACCAGTGGGACAGGTTCCTACGAGCAGTACTTC. As protein: CATSGTGSYEQYF. The full variable domain, completed using reference TRBV15 and TRBJ2-7, is DAMVIQNPRYQVTQFGKPVTLSCSQTLNHNVMYWYQQKSSQAPKLLFHYYDKDFNNEADTPDNFQSRRPNTSFCFLDIRSPGLGDTAMYLCATSGTGSYEQYFGPGTRLTVT.

This rearrangement joins TRBV4-1 to TRBJ1-2; D call uncertain. The germline V and J ends were trimmed by 0 bases and 13 bases, with 9 bases remaining between them. In germline, CDR1 is MGHRA, CDR2 YSYEKL. The CDR3 has 11 residues. The CDR3 bases are TGCGCCAGCAGCCAAGATCTAGGCCTCACCTTC. Translated: CASSQDLGLTF.